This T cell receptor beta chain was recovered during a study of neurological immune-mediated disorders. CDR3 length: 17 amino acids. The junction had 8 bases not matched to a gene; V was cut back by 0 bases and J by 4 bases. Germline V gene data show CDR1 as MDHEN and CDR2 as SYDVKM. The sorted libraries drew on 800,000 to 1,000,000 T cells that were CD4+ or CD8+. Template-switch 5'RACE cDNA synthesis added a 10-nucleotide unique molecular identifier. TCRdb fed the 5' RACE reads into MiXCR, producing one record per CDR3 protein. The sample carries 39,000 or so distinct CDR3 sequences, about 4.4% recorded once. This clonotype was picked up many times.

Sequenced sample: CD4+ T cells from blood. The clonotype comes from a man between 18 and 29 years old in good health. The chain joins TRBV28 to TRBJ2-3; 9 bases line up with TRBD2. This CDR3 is CASSLWATSGSSDTQYF. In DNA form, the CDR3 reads TGTGCCAGCAGTTTATGGGCAACTAGCGGGTCCTCAGATACGCAGTATTTT.